Listed below are T cell receptor beta chains from one sample, sequenced in a study of T cells after posttransplantation cyclophosphamide. This table comes from immunoSEQ multiplex PCR, and its TCRdb copy is limited to in-frame clones, with some not included. The sample shows approximately 30,000 clones, approximately 90% of them seen only once. The sample taken for sequencing was PBMCs. These receptor sequences come from a woman aged 35 to 49 with a blood cancer, CMV-positive, and with a related stem cell donor. Both conserved end residues are part of each CDR3. The D gene is left open where the match is weak. Rows may omit the clone size; those that give it use once, few, many or a size class.

D	J	size	V	CDR3	DNA
-	TRBJ2-3	-	TRBV5-4	CASSLITDTQYF	TGTGCCAGCAGCTTGATAACAGATACGCAGTATTTT
TRBD2	TRBJ2-1	-	TRBV4-1	CASSQGGLAGAIEQFF	TGCGCCAGCAGCCAGGGGGGACTAGCGGGGGCCATTGAGCAGTTCTTC
TRBD1	TRBJ2-6	once	TRBV5-6	CASSLPGGSGANVLTF	TGTGCCAGCAGCCTTCCAGGGGGCTCTGGGGCCAACGTCCTGACTTTC
-	TRBJ1-2	once	TRBV6-4	CASSDTDSGGYGYTF	TGTGCCAGCAGTGACACGGACTCAGGAGGCTATGGCTACACCTTC
TRBD1	TRBJ1-1	-	TRBV7-2	CASSLPRTGRGGTEAFF	TGTGCCAGCAGCTTACCCCGGACAGGGCGAGGGGGAACTGAAGCTTTCTTT
-	TRBJ2-3	-	TRBV5-1	CASSWAGAGTDTQYF	TGCGCCAGCAGCTGGGCAGGGGCGGGCACAGATACGCAGTATTTT
TRBD2	TRBJ2-5	-	TRBV9	CASRVDEGGGTQYF	TGTGCCAGCAGAGTCGACGAGGGCGGGGGTACCCAGTACTTC
-	TRBJ1-1	-	TRBV4-1	CASSQDMVGGRAFF	TGCGCCAGCAGCCAAGATATGGTGGGTGGGCGAGCTTTCTTT
TRBD1	TRBJ2-7	-	TRBV5-6	CASSFSRGYMHEQYF	TGTGCCAGCAGCTTCTCCAGGGGGTACATGCACGAGCAGTACTTC
TRBD1	TRBJ1-3	few	TRBV27	CASSLGQGASGNTIYF	TGTGCCAGCAGTTTGGGACAGGGGGCGTCTGGAAACACCATATATTTT
TRBD2	TRBJ2-2	-	TRBV7-3	CASSLTGLAGGGRTGELFF	TGTGCCAGCAGCTTAACGGGACTAGCGGGGGGAGGAAGAACCGGGGAGCTGTTTTTT
-	TRBJ2-7	once	TRBV4-1	CASSQDHHSSYEQYF	TGCGCCAGCAGCCAAGATCATCACAGCTCCTACGAGCAGTACTTC
TRBD1	TRBJ1-6	-	TRBV5-1	CASSFGQGRGTLHF	TGCGCCAGCAGCTTCGGACAGGGAAGAGGAACCCTCCACTTT
-	TRBJ2-3	-	TRBV2	CASGGGRADTQYF	TGTGCCAGCGGAGGAGGAAGGGCAGATACGCAGTATTTT
-	TRBJ2-5	-	TRBV4-1	CASSQDEGGGIQETQYF	TGCGCCAGCAGCCAAGACGAAGGAGGAGGGATACAAGAGACCCAGTACTTC
TRBD2	TRBJ2-1	once	TRBV5-5	CASSPPSGGLYNEQFF	TGTGCCAGCAGCCCCCCTAGCGGGGGGCTGTACAATGAGCAGTTCTTC
-	TRBJ2-7	-	TRBV11-3	CASSLSYKGNYEQYF	TGTGCCAGCAGCTTATCGTACAAGGGGAACTACGAGCAGTACTTC
-	TRBJ2-5	once	TRBV7-9	CASSLAAYQETQYF	TGTGCCAGCAGCTTAGCAGCGTACCAAGAGACCCAGTACTTC
TRBD1	TRBJ1-2	-	TRBV5-8	CASSAGTGGFYGYTF	TGTGCCAGCAGCGCGGGGACAGGGGGCTTCTATGGCTACACCTTC
-	TRBJ1-2	-	TRBV5-6	CASSPGEQNYGYTF	TGTGCCAGCAGCCCCGGGGAACAAAACTATGGCTACACCTTC
-	TRBJ1-1	-	TRBV7-9	CASSLNRGWTEAFF	TGTGCCAGCAGCTTAAATAGGGGTTGGACTGAAGCTTTCTTT
-	TRBJ2-7	-	TRBV13	CASSSRVTRFYEQYF	TGTGCCAGCAGCAGCCGGGTCACCCGTTTCTACGAGCAGTACTTC
TRBD1	TRBJ1-6	once	TRBV6-6	CASSSGTGVDSPLHF	TGTGCCAGCAGTTCCGGGACAGGGGTAGATTCACCCCTCCACTTT
-	TRBJ2-1	-	TRBV27	CASSLSWGGRSYNEQFF	TGTGCCAGCAGTTTATCGTGGGGGGGCAGGTCCTACAATGAGCAGTTCTTC
TRBD1	TRBJ2-7	-	TRBV5-1	CASSLAQTGSYEQYF	TGCGCCAGCAGCTTGGCCCAGACAGGGTCCTACGAGCAGTACTTC
TRBD1	TRBJ1-1	-	TRBV11-2	CASSYLQGGFYTEAFF	TGTGCCAGCAGCTACCTGCAAGGGGGCTTCTACACTGAAGCTTTCTTT
TRBD2	TRBJ2-2	-	TRBV9	CASSVASGGPKGGELFF	TGTGCCAGCAGCGTAGCGAGCGGGGGGCCCAAGGGCGGGGAGCTGTTTTTT
TRBD2	TRBJ2-3	-	TRBV9	CASSVLAGETTDTQYF	TGTGCCAGCAGCGTACTAGCGGGGGAGACCACAGATACGCAGTATTTT
-	TRBJ1-4	-	TRBV6-5	CASSYRGWEKLFF	TGTGCCAGCAGTTACCGGGGTTGGGAAAAACTGTTTTTT
TRBD1	TRBJ2-5	-	TRBV27	CASSPGGRGGETQYF	TGTGCCAGCAGCCCAGGGGGTCGTGGGGGAGAGACCCAGTACTTC
-	TRBJ1-1	-	TRBV5-6	CASPVVYQNTEAFF	TGTGCCAGTCCCGTAGTGTACCAGAACACTGAAGCTTTCTTT
TRBD1	TRBJ1-2	-	TRBV27	CASSLSSGQITYGYTF	TGTGCCAGCAGTTTGTCATCGGGACAGATAACCTATGGCTACACCTTC
-	TRBJ1-1	-	TRBV7-3	CASSLTGTKGDTEAFF	TGTGCCAGCAGCTTAACTGGGACTAAGGGCGACACTGAAGCTTTCTTT
TRBD1	TRBJ1-1	-	TRBV28	CASTTGGTEAFF	TGTGCCAGTACAACAGGGGGCACTGAAGCTTTCTTT
TRBD1	TRBJ2-7	-	TRBV4-1	CASSHPNRGDEQYF	TGCGCCAGCAGCCACCCTAACAGGGGGGACGAGCAGTACTTC
TRBD2	TRBJ2-5	once	TRBV5-6	CASILHSGPGEETQYF	TGTGCCAGCATTCTTCATAGCGGGCCGGGGGAGGAGACCCAGTACTTC
-	TRBJ1-5	-	TRBV4-1	CASSPGYSNQPQHF	TGCGCCAGCAGCCCAGGATATAGCAATCAGCCCCAGCATTTT
-	TRBJ2-5	-	TRBV7-2	CASSLRASQETQYF	TGTGCCAGCAGCTTACGAGCGAGCCAAGAGACCCAGTACTTC
TRBD1	TRBJ2-1	-	TRBV27	CASSLGQGEQFF	TGTGCCAGCAGTTTAGGACAGGGTGAGCAGTTCTTC